What follows are 30 T cell receptor beta chains derived from one specimen sequenced in a study of regulatory T cells in long-lasting Graves disease. Described time point: newly diagnosed GD, antithyroid drugs for less than 3 months. There was RNA extracted from PBMCs, and the TCR library was made from it. Libraries of TCR beta came from iRepertoire HTBI primers plus Arm-PCR of CDR3 regions. TCRdb re-called the multiplex PCR reads with MiXCR, one entry per CDR3 protein. The sample holds fewer than 650,000 distinct CDR3 sequences, around 17% seen once. These data also featured in a second study, about T cells in Graves' hyperthyroidism and ophthalmopathy.

The starting material was peripheral blood mononuclear cells (PBMCs), obtained at new diagnosis, from a patient treated with antithyroid drugs. The receptors come from a woman aged 25-40 years with Graves disease.

This clonotype appeared a few times. V usage is TRBV2 and J usage is TRBJ1-3; TRBD1 matches at 8 bases. V lost 8 bases to trimming and J lost 3 bases; unmatched junction nucleotides: 6. Germline V lookup: CDR1 SNHLY, CDR2 FYNNEI. The CDR3 runs to 14 residues. Here the CDR3 DNA reads TGTGCCAGCTTCCCAGGGGGCAATGGAAACACCATATATTTT. Translation: CASFPGGNGNTIYF.

This clonotype was picked up many times. The rearrangement uses TRBV29-1 and TRBJ2-2; D uncertain. V dropped 1 base and J dropped 4 bases, with 7 bases sitting between them. This CDR3 has 13 amino acids. Germline-derived CDR1 and CDR2 are SQVTM and ANQGSEA. This CDR3 is CSVEGKGTGELFF. CDR3 in DNA: TGCAGCGTTGAAGGAAAGGGCACCGGGGAGCTGTTTTTT.

This clonotype was seen only once. A read error is possible here, since a much larger clone lies one base away. The rearrangement joins TRBV7-8 to TRBJ2-3; D is perhaps TRBD2 (5 bases). CDR1 SGHVS and CDR2 FQNEAQ come from the germline V gene. V lost 5 bases and J 2 bases, leaving 11 bases between the germline ends. CDR3 size: 14 residues. CDR3 nucleotides: TGTGCCAGCAGCCAAGGCGGGTACACAGATACGCAGTATTTT. Encoded protein: CASSQGGYTDTQYF.

J is TRBJ1-1 and V is TRBV30, with TRBD1 as a possible D gene (6 bases). Germline lookup yields CDR1 GTSNPN and CDR2 SVGIG (reference sequence). V lost 5 bases, J lost 3 bases, and 19 bases lay in between. The CDR3 has 15 residues. The CDR3, as DNA: TGTGCCTGGTCCTGGGGGCGGGTAGAGGACACTGAAGCTTTCTTT. Translation gives CAWSWGRVEDTEAFF.

The V call is TRBV6-1, the J call TRBJ2-3; no firm D call. V was shortened by 9 bases and J by 10 bases, with 14 bases between the two germline ends. CDR3 length: 11 amino acids. CDR1 and CDR2 (germline): MNHNS, SASEGT. The CDR3 here is CASGGQDPQYF. CDR3 bases: TGTGCCAGTGGCGGTCAGGACCCGCAGTATTTT.

The V gene is TRBV19, the J gene TRBJ1-5, with D hard to call. Germline CDR1 reads LNHDA; CDR2 reads SQIVND (reference sequence). V lost 7 bases and J 7 bases, leaving 17 bases between the germline ends. The CDR3 is 14 amino acids. CDR3 residues: CASTDGRIEQPQHF. The DNA for the CDR3 is TGTGCCAGTACCGATGGGAGGATAGAGCAGCCCCAGCATTTT.

This clonotype was picked up many times. The chain joins TRBV7-8 to TRBJ2-5, with 7 nucleotides matching TRBD1. Germline CDR1 and CDR2: SGHVS and FQNEAQ. The CDR3 contains 15 residues. Germline trimming cut 1 base from V and 5 bases from J; bases unmatched to any gene: 7. CDR3 sequence (DNA): TGTGCCAGCAGCTTAGGTGGCAGGGGGAAGGAGACCCAGTACTTC. It translates to CASSLGGRGKETQYF.

The rearrangement links TRBV18 to TRBJ1-3, with D unclear. CDR1 and CDR2 from the germline V gene are KGHSH and LQKENI. V shed 3 bases and J shed 0 bases, with 6 bases lying between them. This CDR3 is 14 amino acids long. The CDR3 spells CASSPPNSGNTIYF. The CDR3 region has the DNA TGTGCCAGCTCACCGCCTAACTCTGGAAACACCATATATTTT.

This clonotype was counted ten times or more. This chain uses TRBV28 with TRBJ1-2, with D perhaps matching TRBD1 (6 bases). The CDR3 consists of 16 residues. The germline V gene has CDR1 MDHEN and CDR2 SYDVKM. V was cut by 8 bases and J by 2 bases, with 21 bases left in between. CDR3 sequence (DNA): TGTGCCAGCGTCCTTTGGGGGGCGGGGAAAAACTATGGCTACACCTTC. This sequence encodes CASVLWGAGKNYGYTF.

This clonotype showed up just a few times. DNA for the CDR3: TGTGCCAGCAGTGTAGGGGTTGCTGGGGCCAACGTCCTGACTTTC. This translates into CASSVGVAGANVLTF. V gene TRBV6-2 or TRBV6-3 combines with J gene TRBJ2-6; maybe TRBD1 (5 bases). Germline V lookup: CDR1 MNHEY, CDR2 SVGEGT. The length of the CDR3 is 15 residues. The V end lost 5 bases, the J end lost 2 bases, and 10 bases lay between the germline ends.

This clonotype was counted only a few times. This chain connects TRBV5-1 to TRBJ2-1; perhaps TRBD1 as D (5 bases). Per the germline V gene, CDR1 is SGHRS and CDR2 is YFSETQ. The V end lost 5 bases, the J end lost 6 bases, and 9 bases lay between the germline ends. CDR3 size: 12 residues. The CDR3 region is CASRGVGNEQFF. CDR3 sequence (DNA): TGCGCCAGCAGAGGGGTCGGCAATGAGCAGTTCTTC.

This clonotype was observed once. The chain joins TRBV14 to TRBJ2-7; D uncertain. V gave up 2 bases and J gave up 7 bases, with 9 bases separating them. Germline CDR1 and CDR2: SGHDN and FVKESK. The CDR3 consists of 12 residues. CDR3: CASSQPPLEQYF. The CDR3 region has the DNA TGTGCCAGCAGCCAACCCCCCTTGGAGCAGTACTTC.

This clonotype appeared many times. The chain links TRBV2 to TRBJ2-1; 10 bases are shared with TRBD2. This CDR3 comprises 15 residues. Looked up from germline, CDR1 is SNHLY and CDR2 is FYNNEI. J was trimmed by 3 bases and V by 7 bases; bases with no gene match: 6. CDR3 loop: CASTRTSGSYNEQFF. The CDR3 nucleotides are TGTGCCAGCACCAGGACTAGCGGTAGCTACAATGAGCAGTTCTTC.

At least ten counts were recorded for this clonotype. CDR3: CASSPETGTQYF. The CDR3 nucleotides are TGTGCCAGCAGCCCAGAAACGGGGACCCAGTACTTC. The chain joins TRBV7-9 to TRBJ2-5; D unresolved. The CDR3 totals 12 residues. The germline gives CDR1 SEHNR, CDR2 FQNEAQ (reference sequence). V lost 5 bases to trimming and J lost 7 bases, with 11 bases between them.

This clonotype showed up many times. The chain employs TRBV28 and TRBJ2-3, with 7 bases that match TRBD2. The V and J ends lost 5 bases and 8 bases, in that order; junction bases with no gene match: 19. Germline CDR1 and CDR2: MDHEN and SYDVKM. The CDR3 has 17 amino acids. CDR3 amino acids: CASSPQVGGMVGRTQYF. Here the CDR3 DNA reads TGTGCCAGCAGTCCGCAGGTGGGGGGGATGGTTGGGCGTACGCAGTATTTT. The full variable domain, its missing parts supplied by reference TRBV28 and TRBJ2-3, is DVKVTQSSRYLVKRTGEKVFLECVQDMDHENMFWYRQDPGLGLRLIYFSYDVKMKEKGDIPEGYSVSREKKERFSLILESASTNQTSMYLCASSPQVGGMVGRTQYFGPGTRLTVL.

The J gene is TRBJ1-1, the V gene TRBV11-2; possibly TRBD1 for D (5 bases). This CDR3 has 13 residues. Germline loops: CDR1 SGHAT, CDR2 FQNNGV. V was trimmed by 5 bases and J by 9 bases, leaving 16 bases between them. CDR3 in amino acids: CASSQRQGAKAFF. For the CDR3, the DNA is TGTGCCAGCAGCCAAAGGCAAGGGGCCAAAGCTTTCTTT.

This clonotype appeared a few times. The chain combines TRBV6-1 with TRBJ1-5; D is uncertain. The germline V and J ends were trimmed by 4 bases and 1 base, with 17 bases remaining between them. The CDR3 is 17 amino acids. The germline CDR1 and CDR2 sequences are MNHNS and SASEGT. This CDR3 reads CASSARPKAISNQPQHF. In DNA, the CDR3 is TGTGCCAGCAGTGCACGACCAAAGGCTATAAGCAATCAGCCCCAGCATTTT.

This clonotype was counted a single time. The junction differs from germline at one of its ends, possibly a read error. The chain joins TRBV7-7 to TRBJ2-7, with 11 positions matching TRBD2. Germline assignment: CDR1 SSHAT and CDR2 FNYEAQ (reference sequence). The CDR3 contains 15 residues. In nucleotides, the CDR3 is TGTGCTAGCAGCGCCGGGACTAGCGGAACCTACGAGCAGTACTTC. The encoded protein is CASSAGTSGTYEQYF.

This clonotype has a count of ten or more. The chain links TRBV20-1 to TRBJ2-2; 9 bases align to TRBD1. Per germline, CDR1 DFQATT and CDR2 SNEGSKA (reference sequence). Unmatched junction bases numbered 5, after V lost 5 bases and J lost 1 base. This CDR3 spans 15 amino acids. The CDR3 region has the DNA TGCAGTGCTCTCCGGGACAGGGTGAACACCGGGGAGCTGTTTTTT. Translating it yields CSALRDRVNTGELFF.

This chain connects TRBV7-9 to TRBJ1-4; unclear D gene. Germline CDR1 reads SEHNR; CDR2 reads FQNEAQ (reference sequence). This CDR3 spans 15 amino acids. V was trimmed by 2 bases and J by 4 bases, leaving 11 bases between them. DNA for the CDR3: TGTGCCAGCAGCTTAACTTTCCAGCTTAATGAAAAACTGTTTTTT. Its protein product is CASSLTFQLNEKLFF.

A remark on this clonotype: Compared with germline, one end of the junction differs, possibly owing to a read error. The V and J genes are TRBV7-2 and TRBJ2-2; weak D call: TRBD2 (6 bases). Germline assignment: CDR1 SGHTA and CDR2 FQGNSA. This CDR3 contains 15 residues. The CDR3 bases are TGTGTCAGCAGCTTAGTACTAGCCGGCACCGGGGAGCTGTTTTTT. As protein: CVSSLVLAGTGELFF. The full variable domain, its missing parts supplied by reference TRBV7-2 and TRBJ2-2, is GAGVSQSPSNKVTEKGKDVELRCDPISGHTALYWYRQSLGQGLEFLIYFQGNSAPDKSGLPSDRFSAERTGGSVSTLTIQRTQQEDSAVYLCVSSLVLAGTGELFFGEGSRLTVL.

This chain links TRBV20-1 with TRBJ2-7; D perhaps matches TRBD1 (6 bases). Germline CDR1 reads DFQATT; CDR2 reads SNEGSKA (reference sequence). There are 14 residues in the CDR3. Trimming pared 5 bases from V and 0 bases from J, leaving 14 bases between. CDR3 region: CSAETGLFSYEQYF. DNA for the CDR3: TGCAGTGCTGAAACAGGGCTTTTCTCCTACGAGCAGTACTTC.

This clonotype was detected many times. The chain couples TRBV20-1 to TRBJ1-1; 7 bases map to TRBD1. In germline, CDR1 is DFQATT, CDR2 SNEGSKA (reference sequence). Unmatched junction bases numbered 6, after V lost 1 base and J lost 1 base. This CDR3 comprises 15 residues. CDR3: CSARVPRGGNTEAFF. The DNA for the CDR3 is TGCAGTGCTAGAGTACCCAGGGGGGGGAACACTGAAGCTTTCTTT.

This clonotype was counted ten times or more. The J gene is TRBJ1-1, the V gene TRBV13; D uncertain. V was shortened by 2 bases and J by 4 bases, with 8 bases between the two germline ends. The CDR3 sequence is 13 residues long. The V gene's germline CDR1 is PRHDT and CDR2 FYEKMQ (reference sequence). Written as DNA, the CDR3 is TGTGCCAGCAGCTTACCAGCACTCACTGAAGCTTTCTTT. Encoded protein: CASSLPALTEAFF.

About this clonotype: Just one base apart from a much larger clone, this may be a read error. The V call is TRBV6-2 or TRBV6-3, the J call TRBJ1-1; no clear D gene. V lost 7 bases to trimming and J lost 3 bases, with 12 bases between them. Germline CDR1 reads MNHEY; CDR2 reads SVGEGT. The CDR3 loop spans 13 amino acids. CDR3 DNA: TGTGCCAGCAAACGCCCAGTAGACACTGAAGCTTTCTTT. It translates to CASKRPVDTEAFF.

This clonotype has just a few counts. The J gene is TRBJ2-2, the V gene TRBV7-6, with D maybe TRBD2 (6 bases). The CDR3 length is 15 residues. Deletions cut 1 base from V and 4 bases from J, with 10 bases between. Germline V gene data show CDR1 as SGHVS and CDR2 as FNYEAQ. CDR3 DNA sequence: TGTGCCAGCAGCTTAGTACTTAGCGGCACCGGGGAGCTGTTTTTT. As protein: CASSLVLSGTGELFF.

Of note for this clonotype: A read error may be the cause here, since a much bigger clone is one base away. V usage is TRBV29-1 and J usage is TRBJ2-5, with D uncertain. Germline V gene data show CDR1 as SQVTM and CDR2 as ANQGSEA. This CDR3 region has 13 residues. Between the trimmed V and J ends, which lost 2 bases and 11 bases, there was a span of 18 bases. The CDR3 DNA reads TGCAGCGTTGAACCAGAACTCCGTGGTGAGCAGTACTTC. Its translation is CSVEPELRGEQYF.

J is TRBJ1-1 and V is TRBV9, with D possibly matching TRBD1 (6 bases). CDR3 length equals 13 residues. CDR1 and CDR2 (germline): SGDLS, YYNGEE. The V and J ends lost 3 bases and 5 bases respectively, with 11 bases between them. The DNA of the CDR3 is TGTGCCAGCAGCGCAGGGGAAAGGACTGAAGCTTTCTTT. This sequence encodes CASSAGERTEAFF.

Ten or more counts support this clonotype. This rearrangement joins TRBV3-1 to TRBJ2-5; 9 nucleotides align to TRBD1. The ends lost 1 base at V and 0 bases at J; junction bases unmatched: 3. The CDR3 is 16 amino acids. CDR1 and CDR2 from the germline V gene are LGHDT and YNNKEL (reference sequence). The CDR3 sequence is CASSQAGTGYQETQYF. The DNA of the CDR3 is TGTGCCAGCAGCCAAGCCGGGACAGGGTACCAAGAGACCCAGTACTTC.

The rearrangement uses TRBV20-1 and TRBJ2-3; no firm D call. Trimming shortened V by 0 bases and J by 1 base, and 11 bases separated the two germline ends. The CDR3 is 15 amino acids. Looked up from germline, CDR1 is DFQATT and CDR2 is SNEGSKA (reference sequence). The CDR3, as DNA: TGCAGTGCTAGAGAAACCAGGATCGGCACAGATACGCAGTATTTT. Translated: CSARETRIGTDTQYF.